This TCR beta chain was recovered during a study of CD8+ T cells in alopecia areata. This sample's treatment: oral pan-JAK inhibitor, 5-10 mg twice daily. In germline, CDR1 is MNHEY, CDR2 SMNVEV (reference sequence). V lost 5 bases to trimming and J lost 2 bases; unmatched junction nucleotides: 9. The CDR3 is made up of 15 amino acids. Sequencing relied on a cDNA template that was reverse transcribed from extracted RNA. Using immunoSEQ multiplex PCR, the repertoire was profiled, and TCRdb retains in-frame clones only, with some absent. The sample consists of approximately 210,000 clones, 60% of them appearing once.

This chain connects TRBV27 to TRBJ2-7; 7 bases align to TRBD1. This clonotype was obtained from a human donor with alopecia areata. The sequences come from CD4+ T cells sorted from blood, collected at week 24, from a patient treated with tofacitinib. The CDR3 sequence is CASSPVPGGPYEQYF. The CDR3 DNA reads as TGTGCCAGCAGTCCTGTGCCAGGGGGTCCCTACGAGCAGTACTTC.